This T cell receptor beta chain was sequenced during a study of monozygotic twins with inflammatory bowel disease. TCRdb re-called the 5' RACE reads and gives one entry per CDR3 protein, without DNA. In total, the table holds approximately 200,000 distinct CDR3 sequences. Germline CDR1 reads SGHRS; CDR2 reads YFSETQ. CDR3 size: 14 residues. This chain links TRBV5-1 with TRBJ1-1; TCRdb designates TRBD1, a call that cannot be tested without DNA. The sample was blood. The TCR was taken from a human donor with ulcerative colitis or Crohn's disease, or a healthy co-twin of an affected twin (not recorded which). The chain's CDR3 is CASSLTPSNTEAFF.